This TCR beta chain was captured by sequencing in a study of T cell clonality in common variable immunodeficiency. Study-level points and caveats: What drives increased CVID clonality needs T cell subpopulation sequencing. In common variable immunodeficiency, TCR beta chains reportedly carried fewer deletions and N-nucleotide insertions. Compared with controls, CVID subjects had fewer shared TCRbeta clones.

Equal genomic DNA amounts from CVID and control samples were sequenced. Method: immunoSEQ multiplex PCR; TCRdb's copy keeps in-frame clones and lacks some. The sample includes 20,000 to 30,000 clones, none of them occurring once. Patients had low serum IgG, IgA and/or IgM and specific antibody deficiency. The CDR3 consists of 14 residues. The germline V gene has CDR1 MNHEY and CDR2 SVGEGT. V dropped 2 bases and J dropped 4 bases, with 12 bases sitting between them. The table lists this clone with many counts. The antigen remains unidentified. Read data end 3 residues before the CDR3 end; the end is taken from the germline J gene.

The receptor was derived from a human donor with common variable immunodeficiency. The rearrangement links TRBV6-2 or TRBV6-3 to TRBJ2-7; TRBD1 might be the D (6 bases). Sequencing was performed on peripheral blood mononuclear cells. The DNA read from the CDR3 is TGTGCCAGCAGTTACCCACAGGGATCATACGAG. Its protein product is CASSYPQGSYE. The entire CDR3 sequence reads CASSYPQGSYEQYF.